This T cell receptor (beta chain) was sequenced during a study of T-cell memory formation after mild COVID-19. Study background: Largely donor-specific TCR clusters were found. Study-wide results and limits: The study detected some responding clones in pre-infection memory, suggesting cross-reactive memory joined.

Details on this clonotype: Its target is not known.

One entry per CDR3 protein results from TCRdb running MiXCR on the 5' RACE reads. The sample includes around 200,000 distinct CDR3 sequences, under 12% of them seen just once. The clonotype was recovered from a man between 18 and 29 years old who had mild COVID-19 (a few samples of this study predate the infection). Cell type and time point are not known. Material for sequencing was PBMCs or a T cell subset sorted from them (not recorded which).

CDR3 residues: CASSPLSGVNEQFF. The CDR3 nucleotides are TGTGCCAGCAGCCCCCTTAGCGGGGTTAATGAGCAGTTCTTC. The V call is TRBV11-3, the J call TRBJ2-1, with TRBD2 matching over 8 bases. CDR1 is SGHNT, CDR2 YENEEA, per germline. The V segment lost 5 bases and the J segment 7 bases; nucleotides outside the gene matches: 7. CDR3 length: 14 residues.